This passage covers 17 T cell receptor beta chains from one sample sequenced in a study of cytomegalovirus exposure and HLA in healthy donors. The study ran its PCR with 60 Vbeta and 13 Jbeta primers. Sequencing was performed with immunoSEQ multiplex PCR; in TCRdb, only in-frame clones are kept and a portion is missing. The sample carries 200,000 to 250,000 clones, 75% to 85% recorded once. Sequenced input: PBMCs. These receptors all come from a woman aged 40-49 years in good health and CMV-seronegative.

The chain has TRBV6-6 and TRBJ2-7, with D perhaps TRBD1 (5 bases). Between the trimmed V and J ends, which lost 5 bases and 2 bases, there was a span of 10 bases. The CDR3 has 13 residues. In germline, CDR1 is MNHNY, CDR2 SVGAGI (reference sequence). CDR3 DNA: TGTGCCAGCAGTGGGGCGCTTCCCTACGAGCAGTACTTC. Its translation is CASSGALPYEQYF.

This clone has more than one count but fewer than ten. The rearrangement uses TRBV5-1 and TRBJ2-5, with 11 positions matching TRBD1. The CDR3 sequence is 16 residues long. Germline trimming cut 4 bases from V and 5 bases from J; bases unmatched to any gene: 10. The germline CDR1 and CDR2 sequences are SGHRS and YFSETQ. The CDR3 bases are TGCGCCAGCAGCCGAGGACAGGGGGCGTTTGTGGAGACCCAGTACTTC. Amino acid sequence: CASSRGQGAFVETQYF. The entire variable domain, with the rest obtained from reference TRBV5-1 and TRBJ2-5, is as follows: KAGVTQTPRYLIKTRGQQVTLSCSPISGHRSVSWYQQTPGQGLQFLFEYFSETQRNKGNFPGRFSGRQFSNSRSEMNVSTLELGDSALYLCASSRGQGAFVETQYFGPGTRLLVL.

This sequence joins TRBV29-1 and TRBJ1-1, with TRBD1 matching 7 bases. V gave up 4 bases and J gave up 2 bases; unmatched junction bases: 1. The germline CDR1 and CDR2 sequences are SQVTM and ANQGSEA. CDR3 length equals 12 residues. The CDR3 sequence: CSVGTGNTEAFF. The DNA for the CDR3 is TGCAGCGTTGGGACAGGTAACACTGAAGCTTTCTTT.

The J gene is TRBJ2-7, the V gene TRBV2, with 10 bases fitting TRBD1. The ends lost 4 bases at V and 4 bases at J; junction bases unmatched: 4. The CDR3 totals 14 residues. Per germline, CDR1 SNHLY and CDR2 FYNNEI. The CDR3 reads CASSGQGARYEQYF. The CDR3 region has the DNA TGTGCCAGCAGTGGACAGGGGGCTCGGTACGAGCAGTACTTC.

The V call is TRBV30, the J call TRBJ1-4; tentative D call: TRBD1 (6 bases). V was trimmed by 2 bases and J by 1 base, leaving 14 bases between them. Germline V gene data show CDR1 as GTSNPN and CDR2 as SVGIG (reference sequence). The CDR3 loop spans 16 amino acids. The CDR3 here is CAWSPVIRGTNEKLFF. DNA for the CDR3: TGTGCCTGGAGTCCCGTCATCAGGGGAACTAATGAAAAACTGTTTTTT.

The V call is TRBV2, the J call TRBJ1-1; possible D gene TRBD1, 5 bases. Germline-derived CDR1 and CDR2 are SNHLY and FYNNEI. The CDR3 contains 15 residues. V was shortened by 6 bases and J by 4 bases, with 18 bases between the two germline ends. CDR3 DNA sequence: TGTGCCAGCAGGATGAGTGGAGTCAGGGTCACTGAAGCTTTCTTT. Translating it yields CASRMSGVRVTEAFF.

This sequence joins TRBV10-3 and TRBJ2-5, with D perhaps TRBD2 (7 bases). Germline CDR1 reads ENHRY; CDR2 reads SYGVKD. The V and J ends lost 2 bases and 1 base respectively, with 14 bases between them. This CDR3 spans 16 amino acids. The chain's CDR3 is CAISEKDSGVQETQYF. CDR3 coding DNA: TGTGCCATCAGTGAGAAGGACAGCGGGGTCCAAGAGACCCAGTACTTC.

The chain has TRBV7-9 and TRBJ1-1; tentative D call: TRBD1 (5 bases). Germline V CDR1 and CDR2: SEHNR, FQNEAQ (reference sequence). Trimming removed 3 bases from V and 3 bases from J, with 14 bases in between. The CDR3 covers 15 residues. The CDR3 nucleotides are TGTGCCAGCAGCTTGGAGCTAGGGGTGTACACTGAAGCTTTCTTT. Translating it yields CASSLELGVYTEAFF.

The chain is built from TRBV30 and TRBJ2-5; D remains unclear. The J call may be wrong; the DNA end is better matched by TRBJ2-7. The length of the CDR3 is 13 residues. Germline-derived CDR1 and CDR2 are GTSNPN and SVGIG (reference sequence). The CDR3 region has the DNA TGTGCCTGGAGTCACTCTCCCCTCTACGAGCAGTACTTC. It yields the protein CAWSHSPLYEQYF.

V is TRBV7-3 and J is TRBJ2-1; TRBD2 is a possible D gene (6 bases). Germline values: CDR1 SGHTA, CDR2 FQGTGA. The CDR3 runs 16 residues. V was shortened by 2 bases and J by 0 bases, with 11 bases between the two germline ends. As DNA, the CDR3 is TGTGCCAGCAGCTTATTTTCCGGGAGCTCCTACAATGAGCAGTTCTTC. It translates to CASSLFSGSSYNEQFF.

The sample holds a few counts of this clone. The CDR3 DNA reads TGCGCCAGCAGCACCGGGACAGGATACGAGCAGTACTTC. It specifies CASSTGTGYEQYF. J is TRBJ2-7 and V is TRBV5-1; 8 bases map to TRBD1. Germline loops: CDR1 SGHRS, CDR2 YFSETQ. Germline trimming cut 4 bases from V and 4 bases from J; bases unmatched to any gene: 4. The CDR3 is made up of 13 amino acids.

This sequence joins TRBV10-1 and TRBJ2-5, with 7 bases identical to TRBD2. The DNA end is more similar to TRBJ2-7, so the J call may be wrong. CDR1 and CDR2 (germline): WNHNN, SYGVQD (reference sequence). The CDR3 runs to 14 residues. CDR3 sequence reads: CASSVGAGSVEQYF. CDR3 coding DNA: TGCGCCAGCAGTGTTGGAGCGGGATCCGTCGAGCAGTACTTC.

The V gene is TRBV2, the J gene TRBJ2-7; D not resolved. CDR3 size: 13 residues. The V gene's germline CDR1 is SNHLY and CDR2 FYNNEI. V shed 11 bases and J shed 4 bases, with 18 bases lying between them. The CDR3 sequence: CAGLDIPKYEQYF. The CDR3 nucleotides are TGTGCCGGGCTGGATATACCTAAATACGAGCAGTACTTC.

V is TRBV28 and J is TRBJ1-2; D uncertain. V was pared by 8 bases and J by 4 bases, with 11 bases between. The CDR3 contains 12 residues. In germline, CDR1 is MDHEN, CDR2 SYDVKM. CDR3 sequence reads: CASQLGSYGYTF. The CDR3 region has the DNA TGTGCCAGCCAGTTAGGGAGCTATGGCTACACCTTC.

The chain combines TRBV5-1 with TRBJ2-5; 8 bases are shared with TRBD2. Germline loops: CDR1 SGHRS, CDR2 YFSETQ. This CDR3 region has 14 residues. The trim removed 5 bases at V and 3 bases at J, leaving 6 bases unmatched. The CDR3 loop is CASRLGGVKETQYF. The CDR3, as DNA: TGCGCCAGCAGACTCGGGGGGGTAAAAGAGACCCAGTACTTC.

This chain connects TRBV14 to TRBJ2-7; 11 bases line up with TRBD1. This CDR3 has 15 amino acids. Germline CDR1 reads SGHDN; CDR2 reads FVKESK. J was trimmed by 4 bases and V by 6 bases; bases with no gene match: 8. The CDR3 DNA reads TGTGCCAGCAGTCAAAACCGGGACAGGGGGTACGAGCAGTACTTC. Translated: CASSQNRDRGYEQYF.

The chain recombines TRBV6-5 with TRBJ1-2; no definite D call. V shed 6 bases and J shed 10 bases, with 18 bases lying between them. CDR3 length: 13 amino acids. Germline V gene data show CDR1 as MNHEY and CDR2 as SVGAGI. CDR3 sequence (DNA): TGTGCCAGCAGCCCCTCAGCACTGGGAGCCTACACCTTC. Its translation: CASSPSALGAYTF.